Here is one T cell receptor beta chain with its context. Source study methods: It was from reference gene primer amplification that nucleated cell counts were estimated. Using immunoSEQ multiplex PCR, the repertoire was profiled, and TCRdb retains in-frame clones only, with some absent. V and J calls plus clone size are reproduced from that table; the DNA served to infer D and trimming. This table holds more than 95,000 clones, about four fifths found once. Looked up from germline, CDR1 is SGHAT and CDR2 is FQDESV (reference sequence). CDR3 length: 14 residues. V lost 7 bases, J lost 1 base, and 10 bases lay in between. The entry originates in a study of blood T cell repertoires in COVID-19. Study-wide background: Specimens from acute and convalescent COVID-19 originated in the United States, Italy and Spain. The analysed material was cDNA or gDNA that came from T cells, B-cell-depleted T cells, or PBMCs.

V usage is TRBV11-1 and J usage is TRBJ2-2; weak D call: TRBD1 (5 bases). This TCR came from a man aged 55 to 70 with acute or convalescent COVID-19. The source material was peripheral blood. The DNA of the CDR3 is TGTGCCAGCACCCACGACAGGAACACCGGGGAGCTGTTTTTT. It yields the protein CASTHDRNTGELFF.